The source of this T cell receptor beta chain is a study of blood T cell repertoires in COVID-19. Turning to the study itself: Sources were T cells, B-cell-depleted T cells, or PBMCs; the material itself was cDNA or gDNA.

V dropped 4 bases and J dropped 0; count of bases not matched to a gene: 16. The CDR3 consists of 19 residues. Germline V gene data show CDR1 as SGHTA and CDR2 as FQGNSA. Per the authors' pipeline: Nucleated cell counts were estimated from reference gene primer amplification. Here immunoSEQ multiplex PCR was the method, and the copy in TCRdb shows in-frame clones only, minus some. V and J calls and clone size are those listed in that table; D and trimming were worked out from the DNA. The table lists just over 650,000 clones, 90% of them singletons, with 0.2% to 0.3% in the top ten. The TCR sequence derives from a young woman with acute or convalescent COVID-19. The chain couples TRBV7-2 to TRBJ2-7; TRBD2 aligns across 9 bases. The sample consisted of peripheral blood. The CDR3 region has the DNA TGTGCCAGCAGCTCCCCCAGCCTTAGACTAGCGGAGATCTCCTACGAGCAGTACTTC. Translation gives CASSSPSLRLAEISYEQYF. Drawing the rest from reference TRBV7-2 and TRBJ2-7, the complete variable domain is GAGVSQSPSNKVTEKGKDVELRCDPISGHTALYWYRQSLGQGLEFLIYFQGNSAPDKSGLPSDRFSAERTGGSVSTLTIQRTQQEDSAVYLCASSSPSLRLAEISYEQYFGPGTRLTVT.